Listed here are 12 T cell receptor beta chains from one sample, sequenced in a study of early stage breast cancer tumors. The assay was immunoSEQ multiplex PCR, and TCRdb's table has in-frame clones only and misses some. The repertoire holds about 6,500 clones, with around two thirds as singletons. The sequenced sample consisted of normal breast tissue next to the tumor. The receptors were gathered from a person aged 45 to 59 with breast cancer.

This clone was seen a few times. This rearrangement joins TRBV6-4 to TRBJ1-2; D perhaps matches TRBD1 (5 bases). This CDR3 is 14 amino acids long. Looked up from germline, CDR1 is MRHNA and CDR2 is SNTAGT. Trimming removed 6 bases from V and 1 base from J, with 12 bases in between. The CDR3: CASRPGPSNYGYTF. The CDR3 DNA sequence: TGTGCCAGCAGGCCGGGACCGAGTAACTATGGCTACACCTTC.

The rearrangement links TRBV6-6 to TRBJ2-2, with 7 bases that match TRBD2. The trim removed 4 bases at V and 2 bases at J, leaving 4 bases unmatched. This CDR3 is built from 15 residues. Germline assignment: CDR1 MNHNY and CDR2 SVGAGI (reference sequence). This CDR3 reads CASSLASGNTGELFF. CDR3 DNA: TGTGCCAGCAGTTTGGCTAGCGGAAACACCGGGGAGCTGTTTTTT.

This chain connects TRBV9 to TRBJ2-3; no firm D call. The CDR3 sequence is 13 residues long. The germline gives CDR1 SGDLS, CDR2 YYNGEE. V shed 4 bases and J shed 3 bases, with 9 bases lying between them. The CDR3 protein is CASSSGSTDTQYF. CDR3 DNA: TGTGCCAGCAGCTCAGGATCGACAGATACGCAGTATTTT.

The chain couples TRBV10-3 to TRBJ1-1; D is undetermined. V was cut by 8 bases and J by 1 base, with 8 bases left in between. The CDR3 totals 12 residues. Per germline, CDR1 ENHRY and CDR2 SYGVKD. The CDR3: CAIGLSNTEAFF. The CDR3 DNA reads TGTGCCATCGGATTGTCGAACACTGAAGCTTTCTTT.

V usage is TRBV11-2 and J usage is TRBJ2-2; D may be TRBD1 or TRBD2 (5 bases each). This CDR3 contains 18 residues. CDR1 and CDR2 (germline): SGHAT, FQNNGV. Trimming took off 1 base at V and 1 base at J, with 16 bases between the two ends. The CDR3 reads CASSLVRGPQGNTGELFF. CDR3 coding DNA: TGTGCCAGCAGCTTAGTTCGGGGTCCCCAGGGGAACACCGGGGAGCTGTTTTTT.

This clone was seen a handful of times. CDR3 in amino acids: CASSRTSGHNEQFF. CDR3 bases: TGCGCCAGCAGTCGGACTAGCGGGCACAATGAGCAGTTCTTC. The chain recombines TRBV23-1 with TRBJ2-1, with 11 bases identical to TRBD2. TRBV23-1 is given ORF status, its function remaining uncertain. The ends lost 4 bases at V and 5 bases at J; junction bases unmatched: 1. The length of the CDR3 is 14 residues.

The rearrangement uses TRBV7-9 and TRBJ1-2; D ambiguous. The V end lost 4 bases, the J end lost 3 bases, and 15 bases lay between the germline ends. Per germline, CDR1 SEHNR and CDR2 FQNEAQ (reference sequence). This CDR3 is 15 amino acids long. As DNA, the CDR3 is TGTGCCAGCAGCTCAGGCGGCGTTGGGTACTATGGCTACACCTTC. It specifies CASSSGGVGYYGYTF.

This clone was picked up one time. The rearrangement uses TRBV2 and TRBJ2-3; perhaps TRBD1 as D (6 bases). CDR1 is SNHLY and CDR2 is FYNNEI in the germline V gene. The CDR3 runs to 13 residues. The ends were cut back, 10 bases at V and 1 base at J, with 12 bases in the middle. The chain's CDR3 is CATRTDRTDTQYF. CDR3 nucleotide sequence: TGTGCCACCAGGACAGATCGCACAGATACGCAGTATTTT.

In this sample, this clone turned up a few times. The gene calls are TRBV2 and TRBJ2-2; the match to TRBD2 covers 8 bases. The ends lost 6 bases at V and 1 base at J; junction bases unmatched: 10. The CDR3 contains 17 residues. Germline V gene sequence: CDR1 SNHLY, CDR2 FYNNEI. CDR3 DNA: TGTGCCAGCAGCGCTCCTATCGCGGGAGGGAACACCGGGGAGCTGTTTTTT. It is translated as CASSAPIAGGNTGELFF.

By sample share, this clone is large (0.1 to 1%). V is TRBV4-2 and J is TRBJ2-1, with D hard to call. This CDR3 spans 17 amino acids. V dropped 0 bases and J dropped 0 bases, with 12 bases sitting between them. Germline-derived CDR1 and CDR2 are LGHNA and YNFKEQ. The CDR3: CASSQDLGFSSYNEQFF. CDR3 bases: TGTGCCAGCAGCCAAGATCTCGGCTTTAGCTCCTACAATGAGCAGTTCTTC.

This clone was detected only a few times. The chain has TRBV5-6 and TRBJ2-5; perhaps D is TRBD1 or TRBD2 (5 bases each). With 4 bases removed from V and 5 bases from J, the gap between germline ends came to 12 bases. The CDR3 runs to 13 residues. Per germline, CDR1 SGHDT and CDR2 YYEEEE. The CDR3 protein is CASSLGGTETQYF. In DNA, the CDR3 is TGTGCCAGCAGCCTGGGTGGGACGGAGACCCAGTACTTC.

The V gene is TRBV18, the J gene TRBJ1-1; D might be TRBD1 (5 bases). Germline CDR1 is KGHSH and CDR2 is LQKENI. The CDR3 totals 15 residues. V gave up 2 bases and J gave up 3 bases, with 13 bases separating them. In DNA form, the CDR3 reads TGTGCCAGCTCACCAACGACCGGGACCGACACTGAAGCTTTCTTT. Translated, it gives CASSPTTGTDTEAFF. Complete variable domain (other parts from reference TRBV18 and TRBJ1-1): NAGVMQNPRHLVRRRGQEARLRCSPMKGHSHVYWYRQLPEEGLKFMVYLQKENIIDESGMPKERFSAEFPKEGPSILRIQQVVRGDSAAYFCASSPTTGTDTEAFFGQGTRLTVV.